A selection of T cell receptor beta chains follows, all from one sample in a study of T cells in Graves' hyperthyroidism and ophthalmopathy. TCRdb analysed the multiplex PCR reads with MiXCR anew, one entry per CDR3 protein. Counted here are 610,000 or so distinct CDR3 sequences, around 46% occurring once; the ten biggest clones make up about 7.8%. The sequencing input was peripheral blood or thyroid tissue (not recorded which). Receptors originate from a woman under 30 with Graves' hyperthyroidism. Both conserved end residues are trimmed from each CDR3.

TRBJ1-1	TRBV20-1	SALTQGRGAEAF
TRBJ2-5	TRBV29-1	SVEGRGEIGETQY
TRBJ2-5	TRBV20-1	SQAGPRETQY
TRBJ1-2	TRBV25-1	ACSVSTGPYGYT
TRBJ1-4	TRBV12-3/TRBV12-4	ASSFRMSEKLF
TRBJ2-5	TRBV18	ASSRDQETRY
TRBJ2-2	TRBV11-1	ASVGQGRTGELF
TRBJ2-7	TRBV2	ASSEGGTGGLEQY
TRBJ2-2	TRBV20-1	SAYTGELF
TRBJ1-1	TRBV2	VSRGPGIEAF
TRBJ2-5	TRBV9	ASSPVGVQETQY
TRBJ1-5	TRBV6-1	ASSAVTGGVGQPQH
TRBJ1-2	TRBV29-1	SVVTGDYT
TRBJ2-5	TRBV12-3/TRBV12-4	ASSFWTNQETQY
TRBJ1-1	TRBV20-1	GGRWRGAEAF
TRBJ1-4	TRBV11-3	ASSLAWTGGEKLF
TRBJ1-6	TRBV7-2	ASSLGRGFNSPLH
TRBJ2-7	TRBV20-1	SASRGYEQY
TRBJ2-7	TRBV3-1	ASSWDRDPYEQY
TRBJ2-3	TRBV6-1	ASILGLAGGPDTDTQY
TRBJ1-1	TRBV20-1	SASPPGLNTEAF
TRBJ2-2	TRBV5-1	ASSFGPGELF
TRBJ1-5	TRBV6-5	ASSYTQGGKQPQH
TRBJ1-6	TRBV4-3	ASSQDPQGRGSPLH
TRBJ2-2	TRBV6-2/TRBV6-3	ASSYLATGELF
TRBJ1-2	TRBV19	ASSIPSGVYT
TRBJ1-4	TRBV7-8	ASSPFRTATNEKLF
TRBJ1-5	TRBV29-1	SAPQGQGGQPQH
TRBJ2-1	TRBV24-1	ATSHILYNEQF
TRBJ2-1	TRBV7-8	ASSLALSNEQF
TRBJ2-5	TRBV20-1	SAARHVANRETQY
TRBJ1-1	TRBV29-1	SVEVGRLEAF
TRBJ2-5	TRBV29-1	SVYRGTGEETQY
TRBJ1-2	TRBV19	AKLVPGYT
TRBJ1-1	TRBV7-8	ASSLVVYQGGSKTEAF
TRBJ1-5	TRBV4-1	ASSQIATGASSDQPQH
TRBJ1-5	TRBV11-1	ASSLSNRGQKGQPQH
TRBJ2-5	TRBV4-1	ASSQDWGGPLSQETQY
TRBJ2-6	TRBV24-1	ATSLGDGANVLT
TRBJ2-5	TRBV11-1	ASSWTPSGETQY
TRBJ1-5	TRBV20-1	SAGWYNQPQH
TRBJ2-5	TRBV27	ASSRRFSGSETQY
TRBJ1-1	TRBV7-2	ASSAMTEAF
TRBJ2-2	TRBV7-2	ASSHGDRAGELF
TRBJ1-1	TRBV6-5	ASSLAGEAF
TRBJ2-7	TRBV7-9	ASSDSGGVTYEQY
TRBJ2-5	TRBV6-1	ASSDPGQRETQY
TRBJ1-1	TRBV10-2	ASTQRAGGRDTEAF
TRBJ2-5	TRBV6-5	ASSYRPGQRQETQY
TRBJ1-1	TRBV6-5	ASRRDRVVPEAF
TRBJ2-2	TRBV24-1	ATKTGATTGELF
TRBJ1-1	TRBV7-2	ASSLGPDRGRLQGTEAF